This T cell receptor (beta chain) was captured in a study of blood T cell repertoires in COVID-19. On the study more broadly: The United States, Italy and Spain supplied acute and convalescent COVID-19 samples.

This clone was seen more than once but under ten times. V lost 5 bases and J lost 7, with 11 bases in between. Germline V CDR1 and CDR2: GTSNPN, SVGIG (reference sequence). This CDR3 is built from 11 residues. Only in-frame clones appear in the TCRdb table, and some are missing; sequencing was by immunoSEQ multiplex PCR. The table has more than 200,000 clones, roughly nine tenths seen once. V gene TRBV30 combines with J gene TRBJ1-1; D is ambiguous. The sequence came from a woman aged 45-60 years with acute or convalescent COVID-19. Material for sequencing was peripheral blood. The CDR3 is CAWAAAGEAFF. The CDR3 DNA reads TGTGCCTGGGCGGCCGCGGGTGAAGCTTTCTTT.